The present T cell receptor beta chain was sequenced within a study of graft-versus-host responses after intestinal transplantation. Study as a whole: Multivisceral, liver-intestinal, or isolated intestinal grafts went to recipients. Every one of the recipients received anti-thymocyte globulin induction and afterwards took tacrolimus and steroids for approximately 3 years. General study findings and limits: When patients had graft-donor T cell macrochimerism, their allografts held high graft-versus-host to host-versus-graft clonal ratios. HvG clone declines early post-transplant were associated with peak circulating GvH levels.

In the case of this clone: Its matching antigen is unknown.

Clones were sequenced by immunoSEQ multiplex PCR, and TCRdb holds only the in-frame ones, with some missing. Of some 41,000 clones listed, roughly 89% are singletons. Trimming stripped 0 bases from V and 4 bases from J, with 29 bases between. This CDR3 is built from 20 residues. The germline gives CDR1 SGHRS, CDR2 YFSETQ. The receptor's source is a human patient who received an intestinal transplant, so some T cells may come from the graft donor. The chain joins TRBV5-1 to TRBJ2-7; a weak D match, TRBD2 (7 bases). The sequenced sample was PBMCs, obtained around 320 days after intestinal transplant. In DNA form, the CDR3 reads TGCGCCAGCAGCTTGGCCCCACTCGGGGGGCGGTTCCTCTCGGGATACGAGCAGTACTTC. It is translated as CASSLAPLGGRFLSGYEQYF.